One TCR beta chain is described in this entry. The ends were cut back, 0 bases at V and 1 base at J, with 4 bases in the middle. The CDR3 totals 13 residues. Germline CDR1 is SGDLS and CDR2 is YYNGEE. This sample is drawn from a study of cytomegalovirus exposure and HLA in healthy donors. PCR amplification relied on 60 Vbeta primers (plus 13 Jbeta primers). TCRdb's table, derived via immunoSEQ multiplex PCR, lists solely in-frame clones and lacks some. The sample includes 90,000 to 95,000 clones, approximately 80% of them seen just once. V is TRBV9 and J is TRBJ1-1, with D hard to call. Sequencing was performed on PBMCs. The sequence derives from a man in his late teens or twenties in good health and CMV-seronegative. The CDR3 region is CASSVDWNTEAFF. Here the CDR3 DNA reads TGTGCCAGCAGCGTAGACTGGAACACTGAAGCTTTCTTT.